This T cell receptor (beta chain) was observed in a study of cytotoxic CD8 clonotypes in ibrutinib-treated CLL. Study summary: Response samples were taken after a median about eleven months of treatment, range 6 to 36. Regarding the study as a whole: Clonality increased with ibrutinib response but returned toward baseline at progression. Under therapy, public clonotypes either contracted or stayed stable, and they were uncommon.

The sequencing depth, 1 in 200,000 to 1 in 1 million T cells, was the target. Repertoires were generated with immunoSEQ multiplex PCR, while TCRdb's copy carries only in-frame clones and drops some. Of some 130,000 clones listed, around 93% are singletons. Trimming removed 10 bases from V and 2 bases from J; junction bases left unmatched: 10. The CDR3 has 14 residues. The V gene's germline CDR1 is LNHDA and CDR2 SQIVND (reference sequence). About this clone itself: Its specificity is unknown.

The material was PBMCs, obtained after 12 months of ibrutinib treatment. The chain combines TRBV19 with TRBJ2-5; 7 bases are shared with TRBD1. The TCR comes from a human donor with chronic lymphocytic leukemia. CDR3 DNA sequence: TGTGCCAACTCGCTCCGGACAGGACAAGAGACCCAGTACTTC. Translation gives CANSLRTGQETQYF.